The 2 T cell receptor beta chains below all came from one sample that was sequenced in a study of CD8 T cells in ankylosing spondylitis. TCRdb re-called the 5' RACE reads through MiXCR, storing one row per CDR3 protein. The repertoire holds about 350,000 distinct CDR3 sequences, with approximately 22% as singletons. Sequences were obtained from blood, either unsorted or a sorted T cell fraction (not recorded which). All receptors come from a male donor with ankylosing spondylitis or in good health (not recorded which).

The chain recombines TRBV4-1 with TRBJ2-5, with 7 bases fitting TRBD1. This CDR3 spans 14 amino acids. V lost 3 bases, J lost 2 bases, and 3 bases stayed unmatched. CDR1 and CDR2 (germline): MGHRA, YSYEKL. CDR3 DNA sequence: TGCGCCAGCAGCCATAAGGGACAGCAAGAGACCCAGTACTTC. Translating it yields CASSHKGQQETQYF.

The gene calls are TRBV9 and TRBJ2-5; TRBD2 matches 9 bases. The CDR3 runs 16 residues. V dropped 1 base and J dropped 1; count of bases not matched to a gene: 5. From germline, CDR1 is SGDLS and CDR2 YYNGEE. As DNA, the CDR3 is TGTGCCAGCAGCGTACTAGCGGGGCAAGGCCAAGAGACCCAGTACTTC. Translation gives CASSVLAGQGQETQYF.